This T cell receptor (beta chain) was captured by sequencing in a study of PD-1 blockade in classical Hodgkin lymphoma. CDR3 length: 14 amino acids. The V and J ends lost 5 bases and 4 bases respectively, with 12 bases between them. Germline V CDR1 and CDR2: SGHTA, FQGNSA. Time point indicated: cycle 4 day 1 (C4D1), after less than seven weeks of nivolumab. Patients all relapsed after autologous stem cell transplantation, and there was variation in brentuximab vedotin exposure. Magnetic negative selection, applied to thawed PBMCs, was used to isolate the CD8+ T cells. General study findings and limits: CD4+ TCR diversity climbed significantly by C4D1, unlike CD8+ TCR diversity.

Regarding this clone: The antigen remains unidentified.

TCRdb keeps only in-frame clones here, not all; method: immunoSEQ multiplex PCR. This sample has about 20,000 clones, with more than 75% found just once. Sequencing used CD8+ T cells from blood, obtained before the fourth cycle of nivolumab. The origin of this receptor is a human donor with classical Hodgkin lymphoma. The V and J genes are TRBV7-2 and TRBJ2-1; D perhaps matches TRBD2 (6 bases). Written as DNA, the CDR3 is TGTGCCAGCAGCCCCAGGGACTGGTACAATGAGCAGTTCTTC. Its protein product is CASSPRDWYNEQFF.